The present entry profiles one TCR beta chain with its context. The sample is drawn from a study of shared clonotypes between healthy human individuals. The table came from immunoSEQ multiplex PCR; TCRdb's copy has only in-frame clones and leaves some out. The data show around 2.5 million clones, 90% to 95% seen once. The sequencing input was naive CD4+ T cells from PBMCs. As for subset: CD45RA+ positively selected. This clonotype originated in a young man in good health. Some clones in this sample may be carry-over from other donors' samples.

The CDR3 reads CASSWRQGEGGANVLTF. For the CDR3, the DNA is TGTGCCAGCAGCTGGAGACAGGGGGAGGGTGGGGCCAACGTCCTGACTTTC. The rearrangement joins TRBV7-9 to TRBJ2-6; 9 bases are shared with TRBD1. Germline-derived CDR1 and CDR2 are SEHNR and FQNEAQ (reference sequence). There are 17 residues in the CDR3. The J segment lost 3 bases and the V segment lost 4 bases, leaving 7 bases of the junction unmatched.